This T cell receptor beta chain is from a study of shared clonotypes between healthy human individuals. The V gene lost 5 bases and the J gene lost 2 bases, with 8 bases spanning the gap. Germline CDR1 and CDR2: MDHEN and SYDVKM. The CDR3 is made up of 13 amino acids. This clone was recorded at least ten times. Method: immunoSEQ multiplex PCR; TCRdb's copy keeps in-frame clones and lacks some. The data contain roughly 680,000 clones, roughly two thirds of them seen just once; the ten biggest clones take up about 1.8%. The chain combines TRBV28 with TRBJ2-3; no definite D call. This receptor was identified in a woman under 40 in good health. Sequencing was done on a sample of memory CD4+ T cells sorted from blood. The subset denotes: CD45RA-negative fraction. The DNA of the CDR3 is TGTGCCAGCAGTGACTCGACCACAGATACGCAGTATTTT. It is translated as CASSDSTTDTQYF.